The T cell receptor (beta chain) described here comes from a study of T-cell memory formation after mild COVID-19. Background on the study: Largely, TCR clusters stayed within a single donor.

This clonotype has just a few counts. TCR alpha and TCR beta cDNA libraries carrying sample barcodes and UMIs came from 5'RACE with constant-segment primers. TCRdb re-called the 5' RACE reads through MiXCR, storing one row per CDR3 protein. The top ten clones hold about 22% of a sample with 400,000 to 450,000 distinct CDR3 sequences, about 20% of them seen once. The CDR3 contains 15 residues. With 1 base removed from V and 5 bases from J, the gap between germline ends came to 12 bases. Germline CDR1 MGHRA, CDR2 YSYEKL. The sequenced material came from PBMCs or a T cell subset sorted from them (not recorded which). The clonotype originates from a man aged 18 to 29 who had mild COVID-19 (a few samples of this study predate the infection). Cell type and time point are not known. This rearrangement joins TRBV4-1 to TRBJ1-5; D is unresolved. The CDR3 spells CASSQVEQNYQPQHF. The CDR3 DNA follows: TGCGCCAGCAGCCAAGTAGAACAGAACTATCAGCCCCAGCATTTT.